The rows below give T cell receptor beta chains drawn from one sample of a study of T cell repertoires in cytomegalovirus infection. TCRdb processed the reads anew with MiXCR; each CDR3 protein has one entry. The sample records about 920,000 distinct CDR3 sequences, approximately 31% being singletons. Antigens for these TCRs are unknown. The input for sequencing was cultured CD8+ T cells from PBMCs, taken from culture after CMV antigen stimulation. The source is a human donor in good health (CMV status not recorded). Some clones in this sample may be carry-over from other donors' samples. Each CDR3 is given with its conserved first and last residue. A D gene is named only where the DNA matches it firmly. Where a row states a size, it is once, few, many or the class of an expanded clone; other rows omit it.

J gene	V gene	clone size	D gene	CDR3 protein	CDR3 DNA
TRBJ1-1	TRBV7-6	NA	TRBD1	CASSMGRDSESFF	TGTGCCAGCAGCATGGGCCGGGACAGCGAATCTTTCTTT
TRBJ1-1	TRBV6-6	NA	NA	CASSYVGAPNTEAFF	TGTGCCAGCAGTTACGTGGGGGCCCCGAACACTGAAGCTTTCTTT
TRBJ1-5	TRBV23-1	few	NA	CASSHKGYSNQPQHF	TGCGCCAGCAGTCATAAGGGTTATAGCAATCAGCCCCAGCATTTT
TRBJ2-1	TRBV5-1	NA	TRBD2	CASSLVGLAGWGYNEQFF	TGCGCCAGCAGCTTGGTGGGACTAGCGGGGTGGGGCTACAATGAGCAGTTCTTC
TRBJ2-7	TRBV29-1	few	NA	CSVDGGGVEQYF	TGCAGCGTTGATGGCGGAGGAGTTGAGCAGTACTTC
TRBJ2-3	TRBV12-3/TRBV12-4	many	TRBD1	CASSFSGQAGTDTQYF	TGTGCCAGCAGTTTTTCTGGACAGGCCGGCACAGATACGCAGTATTTT
TRBJ2-7	TRBV29-1	few	NA	CSVEWGPYEQYF	TGCAGCGTTGAATGGGGGCCTTACGAGCAGTACTTC
TRBJ1-5	TRBV12-3/TRBV12-4	many	NA	CASSLGGRRSNQPQHF	TGTGCCAGCAGTTTGGGCGGAAGGAGAAGCAATCAGCCCCAGCATTTT
TRBJ2-1	TRBV5-8	few	NA	CANGYTADNEQFF	TGTGCCAACGGATACACAGCGGACAATGAGCAGTTCTTC
TRBJ1-6	TRBV27	few	TRBD1	CASSLAGTVFMSLHF	TGTGCCAGCAGTTTAGCCGGGACAGTCTTCATGTCCCTCCACTTT
TRBJ1-1	TRBV29-1	NA	NA	CSVGWGKAFF	TGCAGCGTTGGCTGGGGAAAAGCTTTCTTT
TRBJ2-7	TRBV7-2	NA	TRBD1	CASSPYMTGVYEQYF	TGTGCCAGCAGCCCATACATGACAGGGGTTTACGAGCAGTACTTC
TRBJ1-1	TRBV20-1	few	NA	CSARRGGVNTEAFF	TGCAGTGCTAGACGAGGTGGGGTGAACACTGAAGCTTTCTTT
TRBJ1-1	TRBV27	few	TRBD1	CASSFRGGNTEAFF	TGTGCCAGCAGTTTCAGGGGGGGGAACACTGAAGCTTTCTTT
TRBJ2-7	TRBV27	NA	NA	CASSFFAGNEQYF	TGTGCCAGCAGTTTTTTTGCGGGGAACGAGCAGTACTTC
TRBJ1-1	TRBV6-6	NA	NA	CASSYPRRTFF	TGTGCCAGCAGTTACCCGCGACGAACTTTCTTT
TRBJ2-7	TRBV15	NA	NA	CATSSFEGSEQYF	TGTGCCACCAGCTCCTTCGAGGGCTCCGAGCAGTACTTC
TRBJ2-1	TRBV12-3/TRBV12-4	many	NA	CASNSLGISDEQFF	TGTGCCAGCAACTCCCTTGGGATTTCTGATGAGCAGTTCTTC
TRBJ1-2	TRBV7-9	few	NA	CASSSHRITGIRGYTF	TGTGCCAGCAGCTCACATCGAATCACAGGGATCAGAGGCTACACCTTC
TRBJ1-1	TRBV28	few	NA	CASNFLRAGALMNTEAFF	TGTGCCAGCAATTTCCTCAGGGCCGGGGCCTTAATGAACACTGAAGCTTTCTTT
TRBJ1-2	TRBV27	NA	TRBD1	CASSFGTGSNYGYTF	TGTGCCAGCAGTTTCGGGACAGGGAGTAACTATGGCTACACCTTC
TRBJ1-5	TRBV7-8	NA	NA	CASSGRGYGNQPQHF	TGTGCCAGCAGCGGGAGGGGTTACGGCAATCAGCCCCAGCATTTT
TRBJ2-6	TRBV12-5	NA	NA	CASGWMTEQVPGKGSGANVLTF	TGTGCTAGTGGTTGGATGACAGAGCAAGTCCCTGGTAAAGGCTCTGGGGCCAACGTCCTGACTTTC
TRBJ2-7	TRBV7-2	many	TRBD2	CASNLAGVGEQYF	TGTGCCAGCAACCTAGCGGGGGTAGGCGAGCAGTACTTC
TRBJ2-2	TRBV11-3	NA	TRBD1	CASSHRDRGDHGELFF	TGTGCCAGCAGCCATCGGGACAGGGGGGATCACGGGGAGCTGTTTTTT
TRBJ2-7	TRBV6-2/TRBV6-3	few	NA	CASSWPSTPRVTSYEQYF	TGTGCCAGCAGTTGGCCCTCAACGCCGAGGGTAACCTCCTACGAGCAGTACTTC
TRBJ2-6	TRBV10-3	few	NA	CAISGLADTGANVLTF	TGTGCCATCAGTGGACTGGCAGATACTGGGGCCAACGTCCTGACTTTC
TRBJ2-4	TRBV4-2	NA	TRBD2	CASSQPSGGTKNIQYF	TGTGCCAGCAGCCAACCTAGCGGGGGGACCAAAAACATTCAGTACTTC
TRBJ2-7	TRBV15	few	TRBD2	CATSGGTSVYEQYF	TGTGCCACCAGCGGCGGGACTAGCGTCTACGAGCAGTACTTC
TRBJ2-1	TRBV29-1	NA	NA	CSVEDFGNEQFF	TGCAGCGTTGAAGATTTCGGAAATGAGCAGTTCTTC